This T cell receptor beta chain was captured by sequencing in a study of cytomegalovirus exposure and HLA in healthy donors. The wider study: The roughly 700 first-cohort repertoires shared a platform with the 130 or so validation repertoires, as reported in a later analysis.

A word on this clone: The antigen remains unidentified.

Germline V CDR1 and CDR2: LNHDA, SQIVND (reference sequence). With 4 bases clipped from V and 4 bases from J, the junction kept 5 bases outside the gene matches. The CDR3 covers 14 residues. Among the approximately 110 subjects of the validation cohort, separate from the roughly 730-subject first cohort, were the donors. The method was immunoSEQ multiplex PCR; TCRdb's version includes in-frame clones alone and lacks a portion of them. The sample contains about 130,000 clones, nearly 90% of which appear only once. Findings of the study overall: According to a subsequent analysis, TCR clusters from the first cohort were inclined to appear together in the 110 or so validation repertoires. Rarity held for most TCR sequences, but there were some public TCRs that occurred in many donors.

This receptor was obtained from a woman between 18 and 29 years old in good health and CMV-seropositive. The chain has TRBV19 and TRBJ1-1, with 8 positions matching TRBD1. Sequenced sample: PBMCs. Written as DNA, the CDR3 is TGTGCCAGTAGTAAAGGACAGGGTGGCACTGAAGCTTTCTTT. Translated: CASSKGQGGTEAFF.